These 5 T cell receptor beta chains originate from one sample sequenced in a study of OX40 agonist ivuxolimab in advanced cancers. The repertoire was sequenced with immunoSEQ multiplex PCR; TCRdb's copy has only in-frame clones and lacks some. The repertoire holds approximately 91,000 clones, with roughly 85% as singletons. The sequences come from CD4+ or CD8+ T cells sorted from blood, collected in a trial of the OX40 agonist ivuxolimab. These receptors originate from an adult with an advanced solid tumor such as melanoma, head and neck, liver or kidney cancer.

V is TRBV5-1 and J is TRBJ2-2; no clear D gene. The CDR3 has 14 residues. Between the trimmed V and J ends, which lost 0 bases and 6 bases, there was a span of 9 bases. Germline V lookup: CDR1 SGHRS, CDR2 YFSETQ. The CDR3 sequence: CASSLAQVSGELFF. In DNA form, the CDR3 reads TGCGCCAGCAGCTTGGCCCAGGTATCCGGGGAGCTGTTTTTT.

The J gene is TRBJ1-5, the V gene TRBV7-8, with a possible D match to TRBD1 (5 bases). From germline, CDR1 is SGHVS and CDR2 FQNEAQ. CDR3 length: 16 residues. Trimming removed 1 base from V and 6 bases from J, with 16 bases in between. The CDR3 region is CASSLEDTTSTQPQHF. CDR3 bases: TGTGCCAGCAGCTTAGAGGACACAACCTCTACTCAGCCCCAGCATTTT.

This chain links TRBV4-3 with TRBJ1-1; D possibly corresponds to TRBD1 (6 bases). The CDR3 extends over 15 amino acids. Between the trimmed V and J ends, which lost 0 bases and 1 base, there was a span of 9 bases. Germline values: CDR1 LGHNA, CDR2 YSLEER. This CDR3 reads CASSQEVTGNTEAFF. The CDR3 nucleotides read TGCGCCAGCAGCCAAGAAGTGACAGGGAACACTGAAGCTTTCTTT.

CDR3: CASSEGGAGRGYTF. CDR3 sequence (DNA): TGTGCCAGCAGTGAAGGGGGGGCAGGGCGAGGCTACACCTTC. The chain uses TRBV2 and TRBJ1-2; weak D call: TRBD1 (6 bases). The germline gives CDR1 SNHLY, CDR2 FYNNEI. The CDR3 runs to 14 residues. V was pared by 1 base and J by 8 bases, with 14 bases between.

This chain uses TRBV5-4 with TRBJ1-2; maybe TRBD1 (5 bases). Trimming cost V 1 base and J 2 bases, with 12 bases left between them. Germline CDR1 SGHNT, CDR2 YYREEE (reference sequence). The CDR3 is 15 amino acids. CDR3 in DNA: TGTGCCAGCAGCTTGCCCGCATGGGGGAACTATGGCTACACCTTC. Its translation: CASSLPAWGNYGYTF.